The 19 T cell receptor beta chains reported below all come from one sample, sequenced in a study of tissue T cells after allogeneic stem cell transplantation. The time point denotes: mouse harvest day 7 after allogeneic transplant. Mouse grafts combined 10^7 T-cell-depleted bone marrow cells with 10^6 splenic CD5+ T cells. Here immunoSEQ multiplex PCR was the method, and the copy in TCRdb shows in-frame clones only, minus some. The table records roughly 3,900 clones, roughly 50% of them present only once. Sequences were obtained from lymph node tissue. The receptors here all came from a female BALB/c mouse given C57BL/6 T cells with graft-versus-host disease after an allogeneic hematopoietic cell transplant.

Regarding this clone: The gene names given are mouse names. The read terminates 1 residue ahead of where the CDR3 ends, so the germline J gene completes it. J is TRBJ1-1 and V is TRBV13-2, with 9 bases fitting TRBD1. The V gene end was trimmed by 5 bases and the J gene end by 4 bases; junction bases not matched to a gene: 12. Germline CDR1 is NNHNN and CDR2 is SYGAGS (reference sequence). The CDR3 has 16 amino acids. Incomplete CDR3 DNA: TGTGCCAGCGGCCTCCCGGGACAGGGCTACGGCACAGAAGTCTTC. Translated: CASGLPGQGYGTEVF. The whole CDR3 protein is CASGLPGQGYGTEVFF.

This clone was picked up a small number of times. The gene names here belong to mouse. The missing CDR3 end, 1 residue past where the read stops, is filled in from the germline J gene. The chain uses TRBV16 and TRBJ2-2; D gene unclear. Trimming removed 3 bases from V and 4 bases from J, with 6 bases in between. Looked up from germline, CDR1 is SGHSA and CDR2 is FRNQAP. The CDR3 spans 13 residues. The sequenced part of the CDR3 DNA is TGTGCAAGCAGCTTCCCGTCCACCGGGCAGCTCTAC. It yields the protein CASSFPSTGQLY. The entire CDR3 protein reads CASSFPSTGQLYF.

Notes on this clone: Mouse gene names apply. The CDR3 end is not reached by the read, which stops 1 residue before it; the germline J gene fills it in. The rearrangement links TRBV26 to TRBJ2-7; no reliable D call. The CDR3 covers 13 residues. The ends were cut back, 2 bases at V and 0 bases at J, with 5 bases in the middle. CDR1 and CDR2 from the germline V gene are KGHPV and FQNQEV (reference sequence). CDR3 sequence reads: CASSLGFSYEQYF. The sequenced CDR3 bases are TGTGCCAGCAGTCTGGGGTTCTCCTATGAACAGTAC.

Remarks on this clone: Genes and germline come from the mouse. With the read ending 1 residue before the CDR3 end, the germline J gene is used to fill in that end. V is TRBV13-1 and J is TRBJ2-5; D uncertain. Trimming pared 1 base from V and 0 bases from J, leaving 6 bases between. The germline gives CDR1 NSHNY, CDR2 SYGAGN. This CDR3 contains 14 residues. CDR3 bases read: TGTGCCAGCAGTGATTGGGTCAACCAAGACACCCAGTAC. The encoded protein is CASSDWVNQDTQY. The full-length CDR3 reads as CASSDWVNQDTQYF.

About this clone: The gene symbols are mouse symbols. The CDR3 end falls 1 residue outside the read, so it is completed with the germline J gene. This sequence joins TRBV26 and TRBJ2-5, with 9 positions matching TRBD2. The CDR3 consists of 15 residues. V lost 6 bases, J lost 0 bases, and 4 bases stayed unmatched. The germline gives CDR1 KGHPV, CDR2 FQNQEV (reference sequence). The CDR3 sequence is CASRRLGVNQDTQYF. The covered CDR3 bases are TGTGCCAGCAGACGACTGGGGGTTAACCAAGACACCCAGTAC.

A remark on this clone: Germline and genes here are mouse. The CDR3 bases that were read are TGCTCCAGCAGTCAAGGGAATAGTGCAGAAACGCTGTAT. Its translation: CSSSQGNSAETLY. The whole CDR3 sequence is CSSSQGNSAETLYF. The chain links TRBV23 to TRBJ2-3. The read ends 1 residue before the CDR3 terminus; that terminus is restored from the germline J gene. The CDR3 has 14 amino acids. Germline values: CDR1 KGHTA, CDR2 FQNQQP.

With regard to this clone: Genes here carry mouse names. The read finishes 1 residue shy of the CDR3 end, and the germline J gene is used to complete it. The chain combines TRBV26 with TRBJ1-1, with no clear D. Germline loops: CDR1 KGHPV, CDR2 FQNQEV (reference sequence). V was shortened by 5 bases and J by 0 bases, with 10 bases between the two germline ends. The CDR3 length is 14 residues. The CDR3 here is CASSRPGANTEVFF. The CDR3 bases that were read are TGTGCCAGCAGTAGGCCAGGTGCAAACACAGAAGTCTTC.

Details on this clone: The listed genes are named as in mouse. Read coverage stops 1 residue before the CDR3 terminus; the germline J gene supplies the remainder. The V call is TRBV3, the J call TRBJ2-3; D perhaps matches TRBD2 (8 bases). V dropped 2 bases and J dropped 0 bases, with 12 bases sitting between them. Germline V gene sequence: CDR1 SNHLY, CDR2 FYNGKV (reference sequence). The CDR3 contains 16 residues. The DNA read from the CDR3 is TGTGCCAGCAGCTTACAGGGGGGGCTGAGTGCAGAAACGCTGTAT. The encoded protein is CASSLQGGLSAETLY. The full-length CDR3 reads as CASSLQGGLSAETLYF.

Details on this clone: Gene names and germline refer to mouse. Sequencing ends 1 residue short of the CDR3 end; the germline J gene provides the rest. The V gene is TRBV24, the J gene TRBJ1-6; 7 bases align to TRBD1. TRBJ1-6 is reported as an ORF; its role is uncertain. This CDR3 is built from 15 residues. After removal of 6 bases from V and 0 bases from J, the junction contained 2 bases not matched to a gene. Germline V gene sequence: CDR1 KGHTA, CDR2 FRNEEI. The CDR3 DNA, read in part, is TGTGCCAGCAGAACAGGGGTTTCCTATAATTCGCCCCTCTAC. Protein: CASRTGVSYNSPLY. The entire CDR3 sequence reads CASRTGVSYNSPLYF.

This clone was seen once. Genes and germline are mouse. The CDR3 end falls 1 residue outside the read, so it is completed with the germline J gene. The chain has TRBV13-1 and TRBJ1-3, with D unresolved. The germline V and J ends were trimmed by 0 bases and 0 bases, with 4 bases remaining between them. The germline CDR1 and CDR2 sequences are NSHNY and SYGAGN. The CDR3 is 14 residues long. Incomplete CDR3 DNA: TGTGCCAGCAGTGATGAGAATTCTGGAAATACGCTCTAT. It encodes CASSDENSGNTLY. The full CDR3 sequence reads CASSDENSGNTLYF.

For this clone: All gene names here are mouse names. The sequence runs out 1 residue before the end of the CDR3; the remainder is reconstructed from the germline J gene. The chain couples TRBV3 to TRBJ1-5; 11 bases align to TRBD1. The V gene's germline CDR1 is SNHLY and CDR2 FYNGKV (reference sequence). Trimming removed 4 bases from V and 6 bases from J; junction bases left unmatched: 2. The CDR3 loop spans 14 amino acids. This CDR3 reads CASSSGTGGQAPLF. Partial CDR3 DNA: TGTGCCAGCAGCTCAGGGACAGGGGGCCAGGCTCCGCTT.

This clone was seen more than once but under ten times. Gene names and germline refer to mouse. The read ends 1 residue shy of where the CDR3 ends; the end is completed using the germline J gene. This chain joins TRBV1 and TRBJ2-7; no firm D call. V lost 1 base, J lost 7 bases, and 8 bases lay in between. CDR1 and CDR2 from the germline V gene are NSQYPW and LRSPGD (reference sequence). The CDR3 totals 12 residues. Partial CDR3 DNA: TGCACCTGCAGTGCAGTTGAAACAGAACAGTAC. Amino acid sequence: CTCSAVETEQY. The whole CDR3 protein reads CTCSAVETEQYF.

This clone was picked up a small number of times. Gene labels here are mouse ones. The sequenced fragment ends 1 residue before the CDR3 boundary, so the rest is inferred from the germline J gene. The J gene is TRBJ2-1, the V gene TRBV3; 9 nucleotides match TRBD2. V lost 3 bases and J lost 3; bases outside the gene matches: 0. CDR1 is SNHLY and CDR2 is FYNGKV in the germline V gene (reference sequence). CDR3 size: 14 residues. Here the CDR3 reads CASSFWGGYAEQFF. Partial CDR3 DNA: TGTGCCAGCAGCTTCTGGGGGGGCTATGCTGAGCAGTTC. Based on the CDR3 plus reference TRBV3 and TRBJ2-1, the full variable domain is GPKVLQIPSHQIIDMGQMVTLNCDPVSNHLYFYWYKQILGQQMEFLVNFYNGKVMEKSKLFKDQFSVERPDGSYFTLKIQPTALEDSAVYFCASSFWGGYAEQFFGPGTRLTVL.

This clone was counted between two and nine times. Any gene name here is a mouse gene name. The read falls 1 residue short of the CDR3 end, and the missing part is taken from the germline J gene. The chain recombines TRBV31 with TRBJ2-7; 10 bases are shared with TRBD2. After removal of 0 bases from V and 4 bases from J, the junction contained 3 bases not matched to a gene. The CDR3 has 14 amino acids. Germline V CDR1 and CDR2: GKSSPN, SITVG. The part of the CDR3 DNA that was read is TGTGCCTGGAGTCTAGGACTGGGGGTTTATGAACAGTAC. This sequence encodes CAWSLGLGVYEQY. The full CDR3 is CAWSLGLGVYEQYF.

This clone has more than one count but fewer than ten. All gene names here are mouse names. The read is 1 residue too short to cover the CDR3 end, so that end is filled in from the germline J gene. The chain has TRBV20 and TRBJ2-7; 10 nucleotides agree with TRBD2. The CDR3 consists of 14 residues. V lost 3 bases and J lost 1; bases outside the gene matches: 3. Looked up from germline, CDR1 is GFQATS and CDR2 is STVNSAI. Incomplete CDR3 DNA: TGTGGTGCTAGAGACTGGGGGGCATCCTATGAACAGTAC. Translated: CGARDWGASYEQY. The CDR3 as a whole reads CGARDWGASYEQYF.

Details on this clone: Gene names are the mouse ones. The sequenced fragment ends 1 residue before the CDR3 boundary, so the rest is inferred from the germline J gene. The gene calls are TRBV13-2 and TRBJ1-6; TRBD1 aligns across 7 bases. TRBJ1-6 is assigned to the ORF class and has an uncertain function. Germline V gene lookup returns CDR1 NNHNN and CDR2 SYGAGS (reference sequence). Unmatched junction bases numbered 7, after V lost 0 bases and J lost 10 bases. This CDR3 is 15 amino acids long. The CDR3 region is CASGDAGRGRSPLYF. The DNA read from the CDR3 is TGTGCCAGCGGTGATGCCGGCAGGGGGAGGTCGCCCCTCTAC.

Notes on this clone: These gene names are mouse names. The read gets to within 1 residue of the CDR3 end, and the germline J gene fills in the rest. The V gene is TRBV15, the J gene TRBJ2-2; D not resolved. Looked up from germline, CDR1 is SGHND and CDR2 is FRSKSL. This CDR3 has 15 amino acids. The V end lost 0 bases, the J end lost 0 bases, and 5 bases lay between the germline ends. The CDR3 is CASSLAGANTGQLYF. CDR3 DNA, as far as it was read: TGTGCCAGCAGTTTAGCGGGAGCAAACACCGGGCAGCTCTAC.

On this clone: Genes here carry mouse names. CDR3 DNA, as far as it was read: TGTGCCAGCAGTCCGGGACAGGGGCACGAAAGATTATTT. Translation gives CASSPGQGHERLF. The whole CDR3 sequence reads CASSPGQGHERLFF. This rearrangement joins TRBV26 to TRBJ1-4, with TRBD1 matching over 10 bases. With the read ending 1 residue before the CDR3 end, the germline J gene is used to fill in that end. V trimming: 4 bases; J trimming: 6 bases; junction bases outside the gene matches: 2. Germline CDR1 and CDR2: KGHPV and FQNQEV (reference sequence). CDR3 size: 14 residues.

Within the sample, this clone is medium-sized. Gene names and germline match the mouse. The CDR3 reads CASSQGRLDTQYF. The CDR3 bases that were read are TGTGCCAGCAGCCAAGGCCGGTTAGACACCCAGTAC. The chain employs TRBV2 and TRBJ2-5; D is undetermined. The read gets to within 1 residue of the CDR3 end, and the germline J gene fills in the rest. CDR1 and CDR2 from the germline V gene are LGHNA and YSYQKL. This CDR3 has 13 residues. Trimming removed 1 base at V and 5 bases at J, with 7 bases between.